The rows below give T cell receptor beta chains drawn from one sample of a study of cytomegalovirus exposure and HLA in healthy donors. TCRdb keeps only in-frame clones here, not all; method: immunoSEQ multiplex PCR. The sample shows around 350,000 clones, roughly 90% of them seen only once. Sequenced input: PBMCs. The receptor set was obtained from a woman between 18 and 29 years old in good health and CMV-seronegative. CDR3s include the opening cysteine and the closing phenylalanine or tryptophan. D genes are given only for firm matches. Not every row has a clone size; where given, it reads once, few, many or a size class.

D gene,V gene,J gene,clone size,CDR3 protein,CDR3 DNA
NA,TRBV28,TRBJ1-3,NA,CATQQGGNTIYF,TGTGCCACCCAACAGGGTGGAAACACCATATATTTT
TRBD1,TRBV27,TRBJ1-5,once,CASTRTGGSQPQHF,TGTGCCAGCACCAGGACAGGGGGGAGTCAGCCCCAGCATTTT
NA,TRBV5-1,TRBJ2-7,few,CASSSDYGNEQYF,TGCGCCAGCAGCTCGGACTACGGGAACGAGCAGTACTTC
NA,TRBV27,TRBJ2-1,NA,CASRSPIRVAGNEQFF,TGTGCCAGCAGAAGCCCGATCAGGGTTGCAGGCAATGAGCAGTTCTTC
TRBD2,TRBV11-2,TRBJ2-1,once,CASKAGVAYNEQFF,TGTGCCAGCAAGGCGGGGGTGGCCTACAATGAGCAGTTCTTC
NA,TRBV6-5,TRBJ2-1,NA,CASSYPGASGNNEQFF,TGTGCCAGCAGTTACCCCGGCGCTTCGGGTAACAATGAGCAGTTCTTC
TRBD2,TRBV4-2,TRBJ2-3,NA,CASSPNQLAGRTDTQYF,TGTGCCAGCAGCCCTAATCAACTAGCGGGGCGCACAGATACGCAGTATTTT
NA,TRBV9,TRBJ2-2,NA,CASSARSGGNTGELFF,TGTGCCAGCAGCGCCCGGTCCGGTGGGAACACCGGGGAGCTGTTTTTT
NA,TRBV7-3,TRBJ2-3,NA,CASSLSGRGRGDTQYF,TGTGCCAGCAGCTTAAGTGGCAGGGGAAGGGGAGATACGCAGTATTTT
TRBD2,TRBV5-4,TRBJ2-4,NA,CASSPGTSGIPKNIQYF,TGTGCCAGCAGTCCAGGGACTAGCGGGATCCCCAAAAACATTCAGTACTTC
NA,TRBV5-1,TRBJ1-4,NA,CASSRGDEKLFF,TGCGCCAGCAGCCGGGGAGATGAAAAACTGTTTTTT
NA,TRBV6-1,TRBJ2-1,NA,CASSPEGGTYNEQFF,TGTGCCAGCAGTCCCGAAGGGGGAACCTACAATGAGCAGTTCTTC
NA,TRBV7-6,TRBJ1-3,NA,CASSLLYRSSGNTIYF,TGTGCCAGCAGCTTACTCTATCGGTCCTCTGGAAACACCATATATTTT
TRBD1,TRBV13,TRBJ2-4,NA,CASSLQGARAKNIQYF,TGTGCCAGCAGCCTACAGGGGGCTAGGGCCAAAAACATTCAGTACTTC
NA,TRBV27,TRBJ2-7,NA,CASSLVRGEQYF,TGTGCCAGCAGCTTAGTCAGGGGCGAGCAGTACTTC
TRBD1,TRBV7-6,TRBJ2-7,once,CASSLDAEGVLGTGSGEQYF,TGTGCCAGCAGCTTAGACGCGGAAGGGGTCCTGGGGACAGGGTCTGGCGAGCAGTACTTC
TRBD2,TRBV4-2,TRBJ2-3,NA,CASSSDSGGARDTQYF,TGTGCCAGCAGCAGTGATAGCGGGGGGGCCAGAGATACGCAGTATTTT
NA,TRBV7-9,TRBJ2-7,NA,CASSPGQPTYEQYF,TGTGCCAGCAGCCCCGGACAACCCACCTACGAGCAGTACTTC
NA,TRBV4-1,TRBJ2-7,few,CASSQVRRGGDEQYF,TGCGCCAGCAGCCAAGTGAGACGGGGCGGGGACGAGCAGTACTTC
TRBD2,TRBV29-1,TRBJ2-1,NA,CSAEGGSTYNEQFF,TGCAGCGCCGAGGGAGGGTCCACCTACAATGAGCAGTTCTTC
TRBD2,TRBV27,TRBJ2-2,NA,CASSSGTTNTGELFF,TGTGCCAGCAGTTCAGGGACTACGAACACCGGGGAGCTGTTTTTT
NA,TRBV5-1,TRBJ2-2,NA,CASSARVTGELFF,TGCGCCAGCAGCGCCAGGGTCACCGGGGAGCTGTTTTTT
NA,TRBV28,TRBJ2-7,NA,CASSRGASYEQYF,TGTGCCAGCAGTCGCGGGGCCTCCTACGAGCAGTACTTC
TRBD1,TRBV30,TRBJ1-5,NA,CAWSGKGAHQPQHF,TGTGCCTGGAGTGGAAAGGGGGCGCATCAGCCCCAGCATTTT
NA,TRBV5-4,TRBJ2-2,NA,CASSLGFGGGPGELFF,TGTGCCAGCAGCTTGGGTTTCGGGGGTGGTCCCGGGGAGCTGTTTTTT
NA,TRBV9,TRBJ2-1,NA,CASSPGTSHYNEQFF,TGTGCCAGCAGCCCTGGGACTTCCCATTACAATGAGCAGTTCTTC
NA,TRBV4-1,TRBJ2-3,NA,CASSQTAVDSTSTDTQYF,TGCGCCAGCAGCCAAACTGCCGTCGACTCAACTAGCACAGATACGCAGTATTTT
TRBD1,TRBV27,TRBJ2-7,NA,CASSLSTGGPYEQYF,TGTGCCAGCAGTTTATCGACAGGGGGACCCTACGAGCAGTACTTC
NA,TRBV25-1,TRBJ1-1,NA,CASSESEQDTEAFF,TGTGCCAGCAGTGAATCTGAACAAGACACTGAAGCTTTCTTT
TRBD1,TRBV23-1,TRBJ2-7,once,CARLRDRAYEQYF,TGCGCCAGGTTACGGGACAGGGCCTACGAGCAGTACTTC
TRBD1,TRBV5-1,TRBJ1-4,many,CASSRGGATNEKLFF,TGCGCCAGCAGCCGAGGGGGCGCAACTAATGAAAAACTGTTTTTT
NA,TRBV28,TRBJ1-2,NA,CASSLLGARYGYTF,TGTGCCAGCAGTTTACTGGGAGCGAGATATGGCTACACCTTC
TRBD1,TRBV30,TRBJ2-2,NA,CAWTGGNTGELFF,TGTGCCTGGACAGGGGGCAACACCGGGGAGCTGTTTTTT
NA,TRBV20-1,TRBJ2-7,NA,CSATRDYEQYF,TGCAGTGCTACTAGAGACTACGAGCAGTACTTC
NA,TRBV11-2,TRBJ2-5,NA,CASSLSLRHRESAQETQYF,TGTGCCAGCAGCTTAAGTCTCCGACACAGGGAAAGTGCCCAAGAGACCCAGTACTTC
NA,TRBV4-1,TRBJ1-6,NA,CASSQDKGDREPLHF,TGCGCCAGCAGCCAAGATAAGGGGGACCGTGAACCCCTCCACTTT
NA,TRBV11-2,TRBJ2-3,NA,CASSLGVDRNTDTQYF,TGTGCCAGCAGCTTAGGGGTCGACAGGAACACAGATACGCAGTATTTT
NA,TRBV19,TRBJ1-4,NA,CASSARDTQNHGKLFF,TGTGCCAGTAGTGCCCGGGACACCCAGAACCATGGAAAACTGTTTTTT
TRBD2,TRBV7-8,TRBJ2-2,NA,CASSTGLAGGRGELFF,TGTGCCAGCAGCACGGGACTAGCGGGGGGAAGGGGGGAGCTGTTTTTT
NA,TRBV6-1,TRBJ2-7,NA,CASSEALQGRGLLSSYEQYF,TGTGCCAGCAGTGAAGCGCTTCAAGGCAGGGGCCTCCTAAGCTCCTACGAGCAGTACTTC
NA,TRBV6-6,TRBJ1-3,few,CASSYFGQSGNTIYF,TGTGCCAGCAGTTACTTTGGACAGTCTGGAAACACCATATATTTT
TRBD2,TRBV30,TRBJ2-1,NA,CAWSVGTSSYNEQFF,TGTGCCTGGAGTGTAGGGACTAGTTCCTACAATGAGCAGTTCTTC
TRBD2,TRBV27,TRBJ2-7,NA,CASSWGLGNYEQYF,TGTGCCAGCAGTTGGGGACTAGGAAACTACGAGCAGTACTTC
TRBD2,TRBV27,TRBJ2-1,NA,CASKRESEQFF,TGTGCCAGCAAGCGGGAATCTGAGCAGTTCTTC
NA,TRBV6-6,TRBJ1-6,NA,CASMRNNSPLHF,TGTGCCAGCATGCGGAATAATTCACCCCTCCACTTT
NA,TRBV5-1,TRBJ1-1,NA,CASSPGGAEAFF,TGCGCCAGCAGCCCAGGTGGCGCTGAAGCTTTCTTT
NA,TRBV7-8,TRBJ2-5,few,CASSSRETQYF,TGTGCCAGCAGCTCCCGGGAGACCCAGTACTTC
TRBD2,TRBV4-1,TRBJ2-5,NA,CASSQDRGREETQYF,TGCGCCAGCAGCCAAGATCGGGGGAGGGAGGAGACCCAGTACTTC
NA,TRBV4-1,TRBJ1-1,NA,CASSPTRGDFAFF,TGCGCCAGCAGCCCAACGCGGGGAGACTTTGCTTTCTTT
NA,TRBV28,TRBJ1-5,NA,CASRVGNQPQHF,TGTGCCAGCAGGGTAGGCAATCAGCCCCAGCATTTT
TRBD1,TRBV30,TRBJ1-5,few,CAWSGQGIQPQHF,TGTGCCTGGAGCGGACAGGGGATCCAGCCCCAGCATTTT
TRBD1,TRBV30,TRBJ2-5,NA,CAWATGVQETQYF,TGTGCCTGGGCCACAGGGGTCCAAGAGACCCAGTACTTC
TRBD1,TRBV10-3,TRBJ2-7,NA,CAISVGGQGLKSYEQYF,TGTGCCATCAGTGTAGGGGGACAGGGCTTAAAATCCTACGAGCAGTACTTC
NA,TRBV5-6,TRBJ2-1,NA,CASSLAARVDEQFF,TGTGCCAGCAGCTTGGCAGCCCGGGTCGATGAGCAGTTCTTC
NA,TRBV5-1,TRBJ2-7,NA,CASSKSAATSYEQYF,TGCGCCAGCAGTAAGTCAGCAGCGACTTCCTACGAGCAGTACTTC
NA,TRBV28,TRBJ1-1,NA,CASSPTGLYTEAFF,TGTGCCAGCAGTCCGACAGGCCTCTACACTGAAGCTTTCTTT
TRBD2,TRBV4-1,TRBJ2-7,NA,CASSQDLAGLASYEQYF,TGCGCCAGCAGCCAAGATTTGGCGGGACTAGCGTCCTACGAGCAGTACTTC
TRBD1,TRBV11-2,TRBJ2-5,NA,CASSPPGQQPKYF,TGTGCCAGCAGCCCACCGGGACAGCAGCCCAAGTACTTC
NA,TRBV2,TRBJ2-3,NA,CASNGEASTDTQYF,TGTGCCAGCAATGGTGAAGCCAGCACAGATACGCAGTATTTT
NA,TRBV27,TRBJ1-1,NA,CASSFMGRNTEAFF,TGTGCCAGCAGTTTTATGGGCCGAAACACTGAAGCTTTCTTT